This is a list of T cell receptor beta chains from one sample in a study of blood T cell repertoires in COVID-19. Profiled with immunoSEQ multiplex PCR; TCRdb holds only in-frame clones, not every one. The data hold some 99,000 clones, with 85% to 90% observed a single time. The sequenced sample was peripheral blood. The origin of the receptors is a human donor in a cohort sampled during active COVID-19. Both conserved end residues are part of each CDR3. A D gene is named only where the DNA matches it firmly. A row's size may be missing; if present it is once, few, many or a size class.

TRBJ2-3,TRBD2,.,TRBV10-3,TGTGCCATCAGTGCTGGACTAGCGGGGGCGAACACAGATACGCAGTATTTT,CAISAGLAGANTDTQYF
TRBJ1-2,.,.,TRBV2,TGTGCCAGCAGTGCGGACAGTTCGAATGGCTACACCTTC,CASSADSSNGYTF
TRBJ2-1,TRBD2,.,TRBV28,TGTGCCAGCAGGAAGGGACTAGCGGACCACAATGAGCAGTTCTTC,CASRKGLADHNEQFF
TRBJ2-7,TRBD2,.,TRBV7-2,TGTGCCAGCAGCTTAGGACTAGCGTTTCCCGAGCAGTACTTC,CASSLGLAFPEQYF
TRBJ2-1,.,.,TRBV3-1/TRBV3-2,TGTGCCAGCAGCCCGTGCGTGAACAATGAGCAGTTCTTC,CASSPCVNNEQFF
TRBJ2-3,TRBD2,.,TRBV28,TGTGCCTCCAAACTAGCGGGAGTTTTAACAGATACGCAGTATTTT,CASKLAGVLTDTQYF
TRBJ1-4,.,.,TRBV5-4,TGTGCCAGCAGCTCCGTGGGGAGTGAAAAACTGTTTTTT,CASSSVGSEKLFF
TRBJ2-5,.,.,TRBV7-6,TGTGCCAGCAGCTTCCGGGGGGCCCGCGAGACCCAGTACTTC,CASSFRGARETQYF
TRBJ2-1,TRBD1,.,TRBV7-8,TGTGCCAGCAGGTTGGGGACAGGGGGCCTGTTTGAGCAGTTCTTC,CASRLGTGGLFEQFF
TRBJ1-5,.,.,TRBV28,TGTGCCAGCAAAGGTGGGCAGCTAAATCAGCCCCAGCATTTT,CASKGGQLNQPQHF
TRBJ1-2,TRBD1,few,TRBV4-1,TGCGCCAGCAGCCTGGCCATGCAGGGGGCTAACTATGGCTACACCTTC,CASSLAMQGANYGYTF
TRBJ1-3,.,.,TRBV13,TGTGCCAGCAGCCAACTCGCGGGAACCCCCTCTGGAAACACCATATATTTT,CASSQLAGTPSGNTIYF
TRBJ2-6,TRBD2,once,TRBV7-3,TGTGCCAGCAGCCGGACTAGCGGGGGACCTGGGGCCAACGTCCTGACTTTC,CASSRTSGGPGANVLTF
TRBJ2-7,TRBD1,.,TRBV15,TGTGCCACCAGCAGAGGTCCAGGGGGTGACGAGCAGTACTTC,CATSRGPGGDEQYF
TRBJ2-3,.,.,TRBV15,TGTGCCACCAGCAGCTACACAGATACGCAGTATTTT,CATSSYTDTQYF
TRBJ1-1,.,.,TRBV2,TGTGCCAGCTCACCGGGGGGCACTGAAGCTTTCTTT,CASSPGGTEAFF
TRBJ2-1,.,once,TRBV4-2,TGTGCCAGCAGCCAAGATCCCCCGGGACTCGGCTCCTACAATGAGCAGTTCTTC,CASSQDPPGLGSYNEQFF
TRBJ2-7,.,.,TRBV11-1,TGTGCCAGCAGCTTATTGACAGTCCCCGACTACGAGCAGTACTTC,CASSLLTVPDYEQYF
TRBJ2-7,TRBD1,.,TRBV19,TGTGCCAGTGGGACAGATTACTACGAGCAGTACTTC,CASGTDYYEQYF
TRBJ2-7,.,.,TRBV7-2,TGTGCCAGCAGCTTAATCCAGGGGCCCTACGAGCAGTACTTC,CASSLIQGPYEQYF
TRBJ2-7,.,.,TRBV18,TGTGCCAGCTCACCACCGAACAGGGTCTACGAGCAGTACTTC,CASSPPNRVYEQYF
TRBJ2-1,.,.,TRBV9,TGTGCCAGCAGCGTTTACAGGGACTACAATGAGCAGTTCTTC,CASSVYRDYNEQFF
TRBJ2-3,TRBD2,once,TRBV19,TGTGCCAGTAGTATAGGGAGCGGGGGGCCGGTGGATACGCAGTATTTT,CASSIGSGGPVDTQYF
TRBJ2-7,TRBD2,.,TRBV28,TGTGCCAGCAGTTTCATCGCGGGAGTCCACGAGCAGTACTTC,CASSFIAGVHEQYF
TRBJ1-1,.,.,TRBV11-3,TGTGCCAGCAGCCTAGCGGGGGGTAGAACTGAAGCTTTCTTT,CASSLAGGRTEAFF
TRBJ2-7,TRBD1,.,TRBV18,TGTGCCAGCTCACCACCCCTGGGGACAGGGAATAACGAGCAGTACTTC,CASSPPLGTGNNEQYF
TRBJ1-2,TRBD1,.,TRBV6-5,TGTGCCAGCAGGATAACCGGGACAGGGAACTATGGCTACACCTTC,CASRITGTGNYGYTF